Each of the 19 T cell receptor beta chains below was sequenced from the same sample in a study of T cell responses to AZD1222 COVID-19 vaccine. Method: immunoSEQ multiplex PCR; TCRdb's copy keeps in-frame clones and lacks some. Among 100,000 to 150,000 clones listed, approximately 90% were seen once. Sequencing used peripheral blood, obtained on day 0 of AZD1222 vaccination. The receptors come from an adult in good health.

A note on this clone: The same CDR3 can be traced to other DNA sequences in this sample. This chain uses TRBV9 with TRBJ2-5; TRBD2 matches at 12 bases. Germline values: CDR1 SGDLS, CDR2 YYNGEE. V was pared by 3 bases and J by 5 bases, with 5 bases of the junction left unmatched. There are 15 residues in the CDR3. CDR3 sequence (DNA): TGTGCCAGCAGCGCTAGCGGGGGGGCAGGTGAGACCCAGTACTTC. This sequence encodes CASSASGGAGETQYF.

This chain joins TRBV11-2 and TRBJ1-2; a possible D gene is TRBD1 (5 bases). V lost 5 bases to trimming and J lost 4 bases, with 17 bases between them. CDR3 length equals 15 residues. Germline CDR1 is SGHAT and CDR2 is FQNNGV. Written as DNA, the CDR3 is TGTGCCAGCAGCCCCTTGGGGAGGGACCCCTATGGCTACACCTTC. Translating gives CASSPLGRDPYGYTF.

This chain uses TRBV5-1 with TRBJ2-1; possibly TRBD1 or TRBD2 for D (7 bases each). This CDR3 has 14 amino acids. V was pared by 4 bases and J by 9 bases, with 17 bases between. In germline, CDR1 is SGHRS, CDR2 YFSETQ. This chain's CDR3 is CASSLGRGEGEQFF. CDR3 DNA: TGCGCCAGCAGCCTGGGCAGGGGGGAGGGTGAGCAGTTCTTC.

This chain links TRBV18 with TRBJ1-5; D is undetermined. With 3 bases removed from V and 5 bases from J, the gap between germline ends came to 11 bases. The CDR3 is 14 amino acids. The germline V gene has CDR1 KGHSH and CDR2 LQKENI. CDR3 coding DNA: TGTGCCAGCTCACCGGACGTTTTGTATCAGCCCCAGCATTTT. It codes for CASSPDVLYQPQHF.

This rearrangement joins TRBV12-3 or TRBV12-4 to TRBJ2-2; no firm D call. The CDR3 totals 11 residues. V was shortened by 7 bases and J by 4 bases, with 4 bases between the two germline ends. CDR3 nucleotide sequence: TGTGCCAGCACCCTCACCGGGGAGCTGTTTTTT. Encoded protein: CASTLTGELFF.

Only one count was recorded for this clone. CDR3 nucleotide sequence: TGTGCCATCAGTGATGTCCCCCCGGGACAAATTAAGTCTGGGGCCAACGTCCTGACTTTC. It yields the protein CAISDVPPGQIKSGANVLTF. The rearrangement uses TRBV10-3 and TRBJ2-6, with D tentatively TRBD1 (6 bases). Trimming stripped 3 bases from V and 1 base from J, with 22 bases between. The CDR3 spans 20 residues. CDR1 and CDR2 (germline): ENHRY, SYGVKD.

V usage is TRBV6-6 and J usage is TRBJ2-1; D is undetermined. The CDR3 runs to 13 residues. Trimming removed 4 bases from V and 6 bases from J, with 10 bases in between. Germline V gene lookup returns CDR1 MNHNY and CDR2 SVGAGI (reference sequence). The chain's CDR3 is CASSSRHSNEQFF. The DNA for the CDR3 is TGTGCCAGCAGTTCGCGACACTCCAATGAGCAGTTCTTC.

This chain connects TRBV4-2 to TRBJ2-2; TRBD2 is a possible D gene (5 bases). CDR1 and CDR2 from the germline V gene are LGHNA and YNFKEQ. V lost 7 bases and J 1 base, leaving 13 bases between the germline ends. This CDR3 has 15 residues. The CDR3: CASTRGNLNTGELFF. The CDR3 DNA follows: TGTGCCAGCACTCGGGGAAATCTGAACACCGGGGAGCTGTTTTTT.

This chain uses TRBV6-6 with TRBJ2-5; D gene unclear. Per the germline V gene, CDR1 is MNHNY and CDR2 is SVGAGI (reference sequence). CDR3 size: 14 residues. V was cut by 7 bases and J by 5 bases, with 17 bases left in between. The CDR3 nucleotides are TGTGCCAGCACCCAGTCCGGGTTGGGGGAGACCCAGTACTTC. Translated: CASTQSGLGETQYF.

This clone was counted once. The chain carries TRBV5-6 and TRBJ2-5; D unresolved. This CDR3 comprises 14 residues. From germline, CDR1 is SGHDT and CDR2 YYEEEE. The V and J ends lost 4 bases and 2 bases respectively, with 12 bases between them. The CDR3 loop is CASSPAGVQETQYF. CDR3 sequence (DNA): TGTGCCAGCAGCCCCGCCGGAGTTCAAGAGACCCAGTACTTC.

This chain uses TRBV10-3 with TRBJ2-7; 10 nucleotides agree with TRBD1. The germline CDR1 and CDR2 sequences are ENHRY and SYGVKD. This CDR3 contains 14 residues. Trimming at V came to 11 bases and at J to 7 bases, leaving 14 bases not matched to a gene. CDR3 amino acids: CAVGDRDRGEEQYF. For the CDR3, the DNA is TGTGCCGTCGGTGACCGGGACAGGGGCGAAGAGCAGTACTTC.

The V gene is TRBV5-1, the J gene TRBJ1-5; possibly TRBD1 for D (6 bases). There are 14 residues in the CDR3. Per germline, CDR1 SGHRS and CDR2 YFSETQ. V was clipped by 0 bases and J by 7 bases, with 11 bases between them. For the CDR3, the DNA is TGCGCCAGCAGCTTGGGACAGGACCACCAGCCCCAGCATTTT. Its translation: CASSLGQDHQPQHF.

The chain carries TRBV18 and TRBJ1-1; 7 bases fit TRBD1. V shed 4 bases, J shed 4 bases, and the junction held 6 bases outside the gene matches. Germline assignment: CDR1 KGHSH and CDR2 LQKENI. This CDR3 has 14 residues. As DNA, the CDR3 is TGTGCCAGCTCACAAGGGGGCGAGGGCACTGAAGCTTTCTTT. Protein product: CASSQGGEGTEAFF.

V gene TRBV14 combines with J gene TRBJ2-5; D perhaps matches TRBD2 (6 bases). The V end lost 3 bases, the J end lost 5 bases, and 10 bases lay between the germline ends. Germline V gene sequence: CDR1 SGHDN, CDR2 FVKESK. The CDR3 covers 13 residues. The CDR3 DNA reads TGTGCCAGCAGCCATTCCGGAGGGGAGACCCAGTACTTC. As protein: CASSHSGGETQYF.

The gene calls are TRBV10-1 and TRBJ1-2; 8 bases match TRBD1. With V trimmed by 6 bases and J by 7 bases, 10 bases remained unmatched. There are 14 residues in the CDR3. Germline V CDR1 and CDR2: WNHNN, SYGVQD (reference sequence). The CDR3 DNA reads as TGCGCCAGCAGCGCCGGACAGGGAGTCAGTGGCTACACCTTC. Translated, it gives CASSAGQGVSGYTF.

The rearrangement joins TRBV6-2 or TRBV6-3 to TRBJ1-1; maybe TRBD1 (5 bases). CDR3 length equals 15 residues. Germline V lookup: CDR1 MNHEY, CDR2 SVGEGT. V gave up 6 bases and J gave up 1 base, with 15 bases separating them. The CDR3 spells CASSRTGTRNTEAFF. CDR3 sequence (DNA): TGTGCCAGCAGCCGAACCGGGACTAGGAACACTGAAGCTTTCTTT.

The chain combines TRBV5-1 with TRBJ2-7, with 7 bases that match TRBD1. Unmatched junction bases numbered 4, after V lost 0 bases and J lost 4 bases. Germline V CDR1 and CDR2: SGHRS, YFSETQ. This CDR3 spans 14 amino acids. The CDR3 sequence: CASSLVQGLYEQYF. The CDR3 DNA sequence: TGCGCCAGCAGCTTGGTACAGGGGCTGTACGAGCAGTACTTC.

The V call is TRBV7-2, the J call TRBJ2-1; either TRBD1 or TRBD2 may fit D (5 bases each). The CDR3 length is 14 residues. CDR1 is SGHTA and CDR2 is FQGNSA in the germline V gene. V lost 5 bases and J 7 bases, leaving 15 bases between the germline ends. CDR3 coding DNA: TGTGCCAGCAGCCCAGTGGGACGGTATAATGAGCAGTTCTTC. This encodes CASSPVGRYNEQFF.

The chain is built from TRBV24-1 and TRBJ2-1; D perhaps matches TRBD2 (5 bases). Germline V gives CDR1 KGHDR, CDR2 SFDVKD. The CDR3 runs to 14 residues. V lost 6 bases and J 7 bases, leaving 15 bases between the germline ends. The CDR3 DNA sequence: TGTGCCACCAGTCCCGGACTCCGATTGAATGAGCAGTTCTTC. This encodes CATSPGLRLNEQFF.